The clone carrying this T cell receptor (beta chain) came up many times. Unique molecular identifiers were incorporated when the TCRbeta library was constructed. One entry per CDR3 protein, called by TCRdb with MiXCR from the PCR reads. The sample gives under 140,000 distinct CDR3 sequences, 10% of which show up once; 8% to 9.5% is in the top ten. This sample is part of a study of T-cell reconstitution after alpha-beta-depleted transplantation in children. This CDR3 region has 18 residues. Trimming removed 1 base from V and 10 bases from J; junction bases left unmatched: 12. Germline V gene data show CDR1 as SGHAT and CDR2 as FQNNGV.

This TCR was sampled from a human donor who donated a stem cell graft to a child with acute lymphoblastic leukemia. The chain carries TRBV11-2 and TRBJ2-1; 14 bases fit TRBD2. This specimen consisted of PBMCs from the stem cell graft donor, obtained from the stem cell graft. CDR3: CASSLGDIPGLAGAEQFF. CDR3 DNA sequence: TGTGCCAGCAGCTTAGGGGATATACCGGGACTAGCGGGGGCCGAGCAGTTCTTC.